The clone carrying this TCR beta chain is a singleton in its sample. What it recognizes is unknown. The data were taken from a study of OX40 agonist ivuxolimab in advanced cancers. The wider study: Every patient in dose escalation had hepatocellular carcinoma, melanoma, renal cell or head and neck cancer. Study observations and caveats: The antigens recognized by the expanded peripheral T cells, that is their antigen specificity, were not determined. Dose levels from 0.1 to 3.0 mg/kg saw CD4+ and CD8+ blood T cells expand clonally by week 6.

The repertoire was sequenced with immunoSEQ multiplex PCR; TCRdb's copy has only in-frame clones and lacks some. The table shows some 70,000 clones, with approximately 79% occurring only once. This CDR3 spans 14 amino acids. In germline, CDR1 is MNHEY, CDR2 SMNVEV (reference sequence). The V and J ends lost 8 bases and 1 base respectively, with 14 bases between them. The receptor was derived from an adult with an advanced solid tumor such as melanoma, head and neck, liver or kidney cancer. The source was CD4+ or CD8+ T cells sorted from blood, collected in a trial of the OX40 agonist ivuxolimab. The chain has TRBV27 and TRBJ1-1; tentatively, D is TRBD1 (6 bases). CDR3 bases: TGTGCCAGCTCTCAACCAGGGGAGAACACTGAAGCTTTCTTT. Protein product: CASSQPGENTEAFF.